The next 26 T cell receptor beta chains were all read from a single sample in a study of long-term antiretroviral therapy in people with HIV. At survey level, the immunoSEQ assay was run in its v3.0 version. Profiled with immunoSEQ multiplex PCR; TCRdb holds only in-frame clones, not every one. This sample has about 35,000 clones, with about 70% found just once. The sequenced sample was unsorted PBMCs, obtained 3 years after starting antiretroviral therapy. These receptors were obtained from a man aged 50 to 60 with HIV.

This chain connects TRBV4-1 to TRBJ1-4; D is perhaps TRBD1 (6 bases). Germline lookup yields CDR1 MGHRA and CDR2 YSYEKL. Deletions cut 3 bases from V and 8 bases from J, with 16 bases between. CDR3 length equals 15 residues. CDR3 nucleotides: TGCGCCAGCAGCCATTGGGGGCGCTCGGGGGAAAAACTGTTTTTT. It translates to CASSHWGRSGEKLFF.

This clone has only a few counts. The chain joins TRBV7-9 to TRBJ2-7; 8 bases are a match to TRBD2. Germline values: CDR1 SEHNR, CDR2 FQNEAQ (reference sequence). CDR3 size: 14 residues. The V segment lost 4 bases and the J segment 5 bases; nucleotides outside the gene matches: 7. CDR3 nucleotide sequence: TGTGCCAGCAGCTCACCGGGAGGGCAGCACGAGCAGTACTTC. Protein sequence: CASSSPGGQHEQYF.

The CDR3 sequence: CASSLGGFNTEAFF. The CDR3 region has the DNA TGTGCCAGCAGCTTAGGGGGCTTTAACACTGAAGCTTTCTTT. The chain couples TRBV11-2 to TRBJ1-1; D is perhaps TRBD1 (5 bases). V lost 1 base and J lost 2, with 8 bases in between. Germline V gene data show CDR1 as SGHAT and CDR2 as FQNNGV. The length of the CDR3 is 14 residues.

V and J are TRBV6-1 and TRBJ1-1; maybe TRBD1 (6 bases). This CDR3 comprises 18 residues. V was shortened by 4 bases and J by 4 bases, with 25 bases between the two germline ends. Germline values: CDR1 MNHNS, CDR2 SASEGT. In DNA, the CDR3 is TGTGCCAGCAGTGGGGGGGCAGGGTCCATGAAGGGGGGCACTGAAGCTTTCTTT. The encoded protein is CASSGGAGSMKGGTEAFF.

This chain joins TRBV7-3 and TRBJ2-3; TRBD2 matches at 13 bases. CDR3 size: 16 residues. Germline V lookup: CDR1 SGHTA, CDR2 FQGTGA. The V segment lost 5 bases and the J segment 5 bases; nucleotides outside the gene matches: 7. The CDR3 sequence: CASSDTGTSGKDTQYF. CDR3 nucleotide sequence: TGTGCCAGCAGCGACACCGGGACTAGCGGGAAAGATACGCAGTATTTT.

This chain joins TRBV4-3 and TRBJ1-2; possible D gene TRBD1, 6 bases. V shed 4 bases and J shed 4 bases, with 16 bases lying between them. Germline V lookup: CDR1 LGHNA, CDR2 YSLEER. This CDR3 is built from 15 residues. The CDR3 DNA sequence: TGCGCCAGCAGCCCTGAGTTAGGGGGGTTCTATGGCTACACCTTC. Encoded protein: CASSPELGGFYGYTF.

This clone was recorded once. The CDR3 DNA sequence: TGTGCCAGCAGTCCTAGGGGGGGTAGGGTGAACACCGGGGAGCTGTTTTTT. Translated, it gives CASSPRGGRVNTGELFF. The V gene is TRBV27, the J gene TRBJ2-2, with D possibly being TRBD2 (7 bases). The CDR3 is made up of 17 amino acids. Germline assignment: CDR1 MNHEY and CDR2 SMNVEV (reference sequence). V was cut by 5 bases and J by 1 base, with 17 bases left in between.

This clone was seen a single time. The chain has TRBV29-1 and TRBJ2-2; D is undetermined. V was clipped by 4 bases and J by 4 bases, with 10 bases between them. This CDR3 is built from 13 residues. The germline V gene has CDR1 SQVTM and CDR2 ANQGSEA. In DNA form, the CDR3 reads TGCAGCGTTGCTCAGACGAGCACCGGGGAGCTGTTTTTT. It codes for CSVAQTSTGELFF.

CDR3 region: CASSEADSFNYGYTF. CDR3 nucleotide sequence: TGTGCCAGCAGTGAAGCGGACAGTTTTAACTATGGCTACACCTTC. V usage is TRBV25-1 and J usage is TRBJ1-2; D is possibly TRBD1 (6 bases). The CDR3 has 15 residues. With 2 bases removed from V and 1 base from J, the gap between germline ends came to 11 bases. Germline values: CDR1 MGHDK, CDR2 SYGVNS.

The V and J genes are TRBV7-9 and TRBJ2-6; D is unresolved. Deletions cut 11 bases from V and 2 bases from J, with 4 bases between. This CDR3 has 11 residues. From germline, CDR1 is SEHNR and CDR2 FQNEAQ (reference sequence). Written as DNA, the CDR3 is TGTGCCTCCCCTGGGGCCAACGTCCTGACTTTC. The encoded protein is CASPGANVLTF. The whole variable domain, filled in from reference TRBV7-9 and TRBJ2-6, reads DTGVSQNPRHKITKRGQNVTFRCDPISEHNRLYWYRQTLGQGPEFLTYFQNEAQLEKSRLLSDRFSAERPKGSFSTLEIQRTEQGDSAMYLCASPGANVLTFGAGSRLTVL.

The chain joins TRBV6-5 to TRBJ1-2; 9 nucleotides line up with TRBD1. The CDR3 is 14 amino acids. Germline V gene lookup returns CDR1 MNHEY and CDR2 SVGAGI. V was clipped by 5 bases and J by 8 bases; unmatched bases: 9. For the CDR3, the DNA is TGTGCCAGCAGTGGCGGGACAGGGTACCGAGGCTACACCTTC. This codes for CASSGGTGYRGYTF.

This clone occurred a few times. The gene calls are TRBV11-2 and TRBJ1-2; D is possibly TRBD1 (5 bases). Germline lookup yields CDR1 SGHAT and CDR2 FQNNGV. Trimming stripped 6 bases from V and 4 bases from J, with 18 bases between. The CDR3 is 15 residues long. CDR3 nucleotides: TGTGCCAGCAGGCGAGCCCCAGGGAGCACCTATGGCTACACCTTC. Translation gives CASRRAPGSTYGYTF.

This clone has a single count. This chain connects TRBV6-6 to TRBJ1-2, with 9 bases aligning to TRBD1. CDR3 size: 15 residues. Germline lookup yields CDR1 MNHNY and CDR2 SVGAGI (reference sequence). V trimming: 5 bases; J trimming: 5 bases; junction bases outside the gene matches: 9. The CDR3 sequence: CASSPAGTGTYGYTF. For the CDR3, the DNA is TGTGCCAGCAGTCCTGCCGGGACAGGGACTTATGGCTACACCTTC.

J is TRBJ2-7 and V is TRBV11-1, with D maybe TRBD1 (5 bases). Germline lookup yields CDR1 SGHAT and CDR2 FQDESV (reference sequence). The length of the CDR3 is 14 residues. With 3 bases removed from V and 5 bases from J, the gap between germline ends came to 14 bases. CDR3 DNA sequence: TGTGCCAGCAGCTTGCGGCAGGGTGGCCACGAGCAGTACTTC. This codes for CASSLRQGGHEQYF.

The rearrangement joins TRBV28 to TRBJ1-6; 9 nucleotides line up with TRBD1. The germline gives CDR1 MDHEN, CDR2 SYDVKM. V lost 6 bases and J lost 7; bases outside the gene matches: 10. CDR3 size: 16 residues. The CDR3: CASREGQGIPNSPLHF. The DNA for the CDR3 is TGTGCCAGCAGGGAGGGACAGGGAATACCCAATTCACCCCTCCACTTT. Together with reference TRBV28 and TRBJ1-6, the CDR3 gives the full variable domain: DVKVTQSSRYLVKRTGEKVFLECVQDMDHENMFWYRQDPGLGLRLIYFSYDVKMKEKGDIPEGYSVSREKKERFSLILESASTNQTSMYLCASREGQGIPNSPLHFGNGTRLTVT.

The chain joins TRBV6-5 to TRBJ2-5, with D perhaps assigned TRBD1 or TRBD2 (5 bases each). Germline CDR1 reads MNHEY; CDR2 reads SVGAGI. Trimming took 2 bases from V and 2 from J, leaving 12 bases between them. There are 15 residues in the CDR3. The CDR3 protein is CASSYDGTPQETQYF. CDR3 coding DNA: TGTGCCAGCAGTTACGACGGGACCCCTCAAGAGACCCAGTACTTC.

This clone has only a few counts. This sequence joins TRBV19 and TRBJ1-5, with D perhaps TRBD1 (6 bases). The length of the CDR3 is 15 residues. Germline V gene sequence: CDR1 LNHDA, CDR2 SQIVND (reference sequence). Trimming removed 6 bases from V and 2 bases from J, with 14 bases in between. Here the CDR3 DNA reads TGTGCCAGTAGCTCCAACAGGGTGGGCAATCAGCCCCAGCATTTT. Translation: CASSSNRVGNQPQHF. Combining the CDR3 with reference TRBV19 and TRBJ1-5 gives the whole variable domain DGGITQSPKYLFRKEGQNVTLSCEQNLNHDAMYWYRQDPGQGLRLIYYSQIVNDFQKGDIAEGYSVSREKKESFPLTVTSAQKNPTAFYLCASSSNRVGNQPQHFGDGTRLSIL.

The V call is TRBV2, the J call TRBJ2-5; TRBD2 matches 9 bases. V gave up 7 bases and J gave up 0 bases; unmatched junction bases: 12. The CDR3 is made up of 17 amino acids. Per germline, CDR1 SNHLY and CDR2 FYNNEI. The CDR3 spells CASIQGRTSVHQETQYF. The CDR3 coding sequence is TGTGCCAGCATCCAGGGGAGGACTAGCGTCCACCAAGAGACCCAGTACTTC.

This sequence joins TRBV5-6 and TRBJ1-1; TRBD1 aligns across 10 bases. Germline lookup yields CDR1 SGHDT and CDR2 YYEEEE. The CDR3 spans 13 residues. The chain's CDR3 is CSKPGQGYTEAFF. In nucleotides, the CDR3 is TGTTCAAAACCGGGACAGGGGTACACTGAAGCTTTCTTT.

The count of this clone is one. The chain joins TRBV25-1 to TRBJ1-2; the match to TRBD1 covers 7 bases. The V and J ends lost 6 bases and 6 bases, in that order; junction bases with no gene match: 13. The CDR3 contains 15 residues. Germline assignment: CDR1 MGHDK and CDR2 SYGVNS. The CDR3 sequence is CASSPIPDRADGYTF. CDR3 nucleotides: TGTGCCAGCAGCCCAATCCCCGACAGGGCAGATGGCTACACCTTC.

This chain joins TRBV5-1 and TRBJ2-5; D possibly corresponds to TRBD2 (6 bases). The CDR3 runs 18 residues. Germline V gene lookup returns CDR1 SGHRS and CDR2 YFSETQ. Trimming removed 0 bases from V and 0 bases from J, with 18 bases in between. Here the CDR3 reads CASSLGLVLPLYQETQYF. The CDR3 nucleotides are TGCGCCAGCAGCTTGGGACTAGTCCTACCTTTGTACCAAGAGACCCAGTACTTC.

Of note for this clone: Compared with germline, one end of the junction differs, possibly owing to a read error. CDR3 amino acids: CTSSLGQDWTGELFF. CDR3 nucleotide sequence: TGTACCAGCAGTTTAGGGCAGGATTGGACCGGGGAGCTGTTTTTT. The V gene is TRBV27, the J gene TRBJ2-2; D not resolved. Germline V gene sequence: CDR1 MNHEY, CDR2 SMNVEV (reference sequence). The CDR3 covers 15 residues.

The chain combines TRBV7-8 with TRBJ1-1; D is perhaps TRBD1 (5 bases). The CDR3 runs to 14 residues. Germline V lookup: CDR1 SGHVS, CDR2 FQNEAQ. The V end was cut by 4 bases, the J end by 1 base, with 10 bases between. The CDR3 region is CASSSGTGNTEAFF. DNA for the CDR3: TGTGCCAGCAGCTCCGGGACGGGGAACACTGAAGCTTTCTTT.

This clone was counted a few times. CDR3 loop: CATLQGGGYYGYTF. The CDR3 nucleotides read TGTGCCACCTTACAAGGGGGCGGATACTATGGCTACACCTTC. The chain is built from TRBV28 and TRBJ1-2; TRBD1 matches 7 bases. Germline CDR1 MDHEN, CDR2 SYDVKM. The junction had 11 bases not matched to a gene; V was cut back by 10 bases and J by 3 bases. The CDR3 has 14 residues.

V and J are TRBV5-4 and TRBJ1-4; 9 nucleotides agree with TRBD1. The CDR3 contains 15 residues. Germline CDR1 and CDR2: SGHNT and YYREEE (reference sequence). V lost 2 bases to trimming and J lost 4 bases; unmatched junction nucleotides: 3. The CDR3: CASSFRTGDNEKLFF. The CDR3 nucleotides read TGTGCCAGCAGCTTTCGGACAGGGGATAATGAAAAACTGTTTTTT. Variable domain in full (rest from reference TRBV5-4 and TRBJ1-4): ETGVTQSPTHLIKTRGQQVTLRCSSQSGHNTVSWYQQALGQGPQFIFQYYREEENGRGNFPPRFSGLQFPNYSSELNVNALELDDSALYLCASSFRTGDNEKLFFGSGTQLSVL.

The gene calls are TRBV7-2 and TRBJ2-7, with TRBD2 identical over 7 bases. CDR3 length equals 14 residues. The junction had 10 bases not matched to a gene; V was cut back by 5 bases and J by 6 bases. Germline-derived CDR1 and CDR2 are SGHTA and FQGNSA. CDR3 nucleotide sequence: TGTGCCAGCAGCATTAGCGGCGGGGGACGCGAGCAGTACTTC. Amino acid sequence: CASSISGGGREQYF.